Listed here are 22 T cell receptor beta chains from one sample, sequenced in a study of blood T cell repertoires in COVID-19. TCRdb keeps only in-frame clones here, not all; method: immunoSEQ multiplex PCR. The sample has roughly 280,000 clones, roughly 86% seen once; the top ten hold around 5%. Input material: peripheral blood. Source of these receptors: an older woman with COVID-19, enrolled during active disease.

The chain combines TRBV19 with TRBJ1-4, with TRBD1 matching over 8 bases. The trim removed 7 bases at V and 4 bases at J, leaving 8 bases unmatched. Germline-derived CDR1 and CDR2 are LNHDA and SQIVND (reference sequence). The CDR3 covers 15 residues. This CDR3 is CASTSGQGFNEKLFF. DNA of the CDR3: TGTGCCAGTACCTCCGGACAGGGATTTAATGAAAAACTGTTTTTT. Supplemented by reference TRBV19 and TRBJ1-4, the full variable domain reads DGGITQSPKYLFRKEGQNVTLSCEQNLNHDAMYWYRQDPGQGLRLIYYSQIVNDFQKGDIAEGYSVSREKKESFPLTVTSAQKNPTAFYLCASTSGQGFNEKLFFGSGTQLSVL.

This chain links TRBV6-2 or TRBV6-3 with TRBJ1-5, with 11 nucleotides matching TRBD1. Per germline, CDR1 MNHEY and CDR2 SVGEGT. The CDR3 runs 15 residues. Trimming at V came to 5 bases and at J to 4 bases, leaving 4 bases not matched to a gene. The CDR3 DNA is TGTGCCAGCAGTGCGGACAGGGGGCGGAATCAGCCCCAGCATTTT. Translating gives CASSADRGRNQPQHF.

This rearrangement joins TRBV4-2 to TRBJ2-1; TRBD2 might be the D (7 bases). CDR3 length: 18 amino acids. Germline CDR1 is LGHNA and CDR2 is YNFKEQ. V was pared by 1 base and J by 0 bases, with 16 bases between. The CDR3: CASSQVGGGSYSYNEQFF. The CDR3 nucleotides are TGTGCCAGCAGCCAAGTAGGGGGAGGGTCCTACTCCTACAATGAGCAGTTCTTC.

This chain joins TRBV6-5 and TRBJ1-4, with 7 bases matching TRBD1. V was clipped by 5 bases and J by 7 bases; unmatched bases: 7. This CDR3 has 14 amino acids. Germline loops: CDR1 MNHEY, CDR2 SVGAGI. CDR3 protein: CASSRGTDGEKLFF. The CDR3 bases are TGTGCCAGCAGTAGGGGGACAGACGGTGAAAAACTGTTTTTT.

This chain joins TRBV15 and TRBJ2-3; TRBD1 agrees at 7 bases. CDR3 length: 15 residues. The germline V gene encodes CDR1 LNHNV and CDR2 YYDKDF (reference sequence). V trimming: 0 bases; J trimming: 10 bases; junction bases outside the gene matches: 10. The CDR3 nucleotides read TGTGCCACCAGCAGAGATAGGGGGCCCCAAAGCGCGCAGTATTTT. Its protein product is CATSRDRGPQSAQYF.

The rearrangement uses TRBV5-4 and TRBJ2-3; TRBD2 agrees at 7 bases. Germline lookup yields CDR1 SGHNT and CDR2 YYREEE (reference sequence). The CDR3 is 16 residues long. Trimming removed 2 bases from V and 2 bases from J; junction bases left unmatched: 8. This chain's CDR3 is CASSLRTGGATDTQYF. CDR3 nucleotide sequence: TGTGCCAGCAGCTTAAGAACGGGAGGAGCCACAGATACGCAGTATTTT.

The rearrangement joins TRBV9 to TRBJ1-3; the D gene is possibly TRBD1 (6 bases). V was clipped by 4 bases and J by 0 bases, with 14 bases between them. The germline gives CDR1 SGDLS, CDR2 YYNGEE. The CDR3 length is 16 residues. The CDR3 DNA reads as TGTGCCAGCAGCCAAGGGACACTTTACTCTGGAAACACCATATATTTT. It translates to CASSQGTLYSGNTIYF.

This chain uses TRBV11-3 with TRBJ2-7; maybe TRBD1 (5 bases). Trimming cost V 5 bases and J 3 bases, with 29 bases left between them. The CDR3 consists of 19 residues. Germline lookup yields CDR1 SGHNT and CDR2 YENEEA. The CDR3 DNA sequence: TGTGCCAGCAGCCTCCGTCCCCTCCCGATTTGGCCACAGGACTACGAGCAGTACTTC. This translates into CASSLRPLPIWPQDYEQYF.

This chain joins TRBV12-3 or TRBV12-4 and TRBJ2-1; TRBD2 aligns across 10 bases. This CDR3 is 13 amino acids long. Trimming took 6 bases from V and 9 from J; bases not matched to a gene: 5. The CDR3 region is CASRIAGGIEQFF. The CDR3 region has the DNA TGTGCCAGCAGAATAGCGGGAGGCATTGAGCAGTTCTTC.

This clone was seen a few times. The chain recombines TRBV24-1 with TRBJ2-1; TRBD2 is a possible D gene (6 bases). The CDR3 totals 17 residues. V was cut by 2 bases and J by 5 bases, with 18 bases left in between. Germline V CDR1 and CDR2: KGHDR, SFDVKD. CDR3 region: CATSDSPVFGGNNEQFF. CDR3 in DNA: TGTGCCACCAGTGATTCGCCAGTGTTCGGGGGAAACAATGAGCAGTTCTTC.

This sequence joins TRBV9 and TRBJ1-1; TRBD1 matches at 7 bases. The CDR3 covers 16 residues. Trimming took 2 bases from V and 1 from J; bases not matched to a gene: 8. CDR1 SGDLS and CDR2 YYNGEE come from the germline V gene. The CDR3 DNA reads as TGTGCCAGCAGCGTCGGGCACAGGGGACCGAACACTGAAGCTTTCTTT. Protein: CASSVGHRGPNTEAFF. Full variable domain (remainder filled in from reference TRBV9 and TRBJ1-1): DSGVTQTPKHLITATGQRVTLRCSPRSGDLSVYWYQQSLDQGLQFLIQYYNGEERAKGNILERFSAQQFPDLHSELNLSSLELGDSALYFCASSVGHRGPNTEAFFGQGTRLTVV.

This sequence joins TRBV5-4 and TRBJ1-1; 9 bases are a match to TRBD1. The ends lost 5 bases at V and 5 bases at J; junction bases unmatched: 7. Looked up from germline, CDR1 is SGHNT and CDR2 is YYREEE (reference sequence). This CDR3 comprises 14 residues. The CDR3 DNA reads as TGTGCCAGCAGTCAGCCCGACAGGGGGACTGAAGCTTTCTTT. It codes for CASSQPDRGTEAFF.

The sample holds one count of this clone. This chain connects TRBV15 to TRBJ2-7; tentative D call: TRBD1 (5 bases). The ends were cut back, 1 base at V and 5 bases at J, with 12 bases in the middle. The CDR3 is made up of 14 amino acids. Germline CDR1 is LNHNV and CDR2 is YYDKDF (reference sequence). The chain's CDR3 is CATSRAPRGNEQYF. As DNA, the CDR3 is TGTGCCACCAGCAGAGCCCCTAGGGGTAACGAGCAGTACTTC.

The chain links TRBV11-3 to TRBJ1-5; a possible D gene is TRBD1 (6 bases). From germline, CDR1 is SGHNT and CDR2 YENEEA. V was clipped by 8 bases and J by 0 bases, with 20 bases between them. The CDR3 sequence is 17 residues long. This chain's CDR3 is CASPLGHLLCSNQPQHF. The CDR3 DNA reads TGTGCCAGCCCCCTGGGACACTTATTGTGTAGCAATCAGCCCCAGCATTTT.

The rearrangement links TRBV18 to TRBJ1-4; TRBD1 agrees at 8 bases. This CDR3 comprises 13 residues. Germline V lookup: CDR1 KGHSH, CDR2 LQKENI. Germline trimming cut 7 bases from V and 5 bases from J; bases unmatched to any gene: 3. For the CDR3, the DNA is TGTGCCAGCTGGGACAGGAAAAATGAAAAACTGTTTTTT. As protein: CASWDRKNEKLFF.

The rearrangement joins TRBV9 to TRBJ2-6; D is unresolved. CDR1 and CDR2 from the germline V gene are SGDLS and YYNGEE. Trimming pared 0 bases from V and 3 bases from J, leaving 7 bases between. The CDR3 covers 15 residues. CDR3 in amino acids: CASSVASGGANVLTF. Written as DNA, the CDR3 is TGTGCCAGCAGCGTAGCGAGTGGTGGGGCCAACGTCCTGACTTTC.

The genes are TRBV28 and TRBJ2-7, with TRBD2 as a possible D gene (5 bases). The V gene's germline CDR1 is MDHEN and CDR2 SYDVKM. The CDR3 has 12 amino acids. Trimming left V 8 bases short and J 2 bases short, with 10 bases between. Here the CDR3 reads CASCRGPYEQYF. CDR3 sequence (DNA): TGTGCCAGCTGTCGAGGGCCCTACGAGCAGTACTTC.

V and J are TRBV11-3 and TRBJ2-1, with 12 bases aligning to TRBD2. There are 15 residues in the CDR3. The V gene end was trimmed by 5 bases and the J gene end by 4 bases; junction bases not matched to a gene: 3. Germline-derived CDR1 and CDR2 are SGHNT and YENEEA. CDR3 sequence: CASSLAGGVYNEQFF. The CDR3 DNA reads as TGTGCCAGCAGCCTAGCGGGAGGGGTTTACAATGAGCAGTTCTTC.

The CDR3 is CASSPQGHGGNEQYF. Here the CDR3 DNA reads TGTGCCAGCTCACCACAGGGACACGGTGGGAACGAGCAGTACTTC. The V and J genes are TRBV18 and TRBJ2-7, with a weak D call TRBD1 (6 bases). CDR3 length: 15 amino acids. V gave up 1 base and J gave up 5 bases, with 15 bases separating them. Germline V gene data show CDR1 as KGHSH and CDR2 as LQKENI.

The V gene is TRBV6-5, the J gene TRBJ2-7; D possibly corresponds to TRBD2 (7 bases). In germline, CDR1 is MNHEY, CDR2 SVGAGI. Trimming stripped 5 bases from V and 5 bases from J, with 16 bases between. This CDR3 has 14 residues. The CDR3 here is CASSLQGGGDEQYF. For the CDR3, the DNA is TGTGCCAGCAGTCTACAGGGCGGGGGCGACGAGCAGTACTTC.

For this clone: This CDR3 is also generated by other DNA sequences in the sample. V is TRBV7-9 and J is TRBJ2-2; D gene unclear. Germline V gene data show CDR1 as SEHNR and CDR2 as FQNEAQ (reference sequence). The CDR3 extends over 14 amino acids. V lost 3 bases and J 0 bases, leaving 5 bases between the germline ends. CDR3 sequence: CASSFGANTGELFF. For the CDR3, the DNA is TGTGCCAGCAGCTTCGGTGCGAACACCGGGGAGCTGTTTTTT.

A single count supports this clone. This chain connects TRBV5-1 to TRBJ2-1, with a weak D call TRBD2 (5 bases). In germline, CDR1 is SGHRS, CDR2 YFSETQ. Trimming removed 1 base from V and 0 bases from J, with 8 bases in between. The CDR3 loop spans 15 amino acids. As DNA, the CDR3 is TGCGCCAGCAGCTTGCGAGGGAGCTCCTACAATGAGCAGTTCTTC. Its protein product is CASSLRGSSYNEQFF.